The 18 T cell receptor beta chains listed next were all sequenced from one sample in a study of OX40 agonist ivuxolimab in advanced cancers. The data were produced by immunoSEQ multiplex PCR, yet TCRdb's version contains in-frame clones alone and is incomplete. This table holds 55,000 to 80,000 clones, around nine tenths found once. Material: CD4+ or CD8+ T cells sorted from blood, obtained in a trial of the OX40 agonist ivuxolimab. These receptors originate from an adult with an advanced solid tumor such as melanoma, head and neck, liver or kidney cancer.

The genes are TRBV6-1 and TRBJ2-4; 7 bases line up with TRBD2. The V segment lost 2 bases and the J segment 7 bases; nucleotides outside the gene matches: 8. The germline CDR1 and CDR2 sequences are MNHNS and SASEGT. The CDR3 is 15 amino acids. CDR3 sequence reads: CASSESYGEGNIQYF. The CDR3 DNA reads TGTGCCAGCAGTGAATCCTACGGGGAGGGGAACATTCAGTACTTC.

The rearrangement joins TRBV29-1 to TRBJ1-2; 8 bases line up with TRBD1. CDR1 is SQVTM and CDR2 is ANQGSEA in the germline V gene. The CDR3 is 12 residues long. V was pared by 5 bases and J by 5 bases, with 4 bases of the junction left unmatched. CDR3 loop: CSVRTGWYGYTF. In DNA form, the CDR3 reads TGCAGCGTTCGGACAGGGTGGTATGGCTACACCTTC.

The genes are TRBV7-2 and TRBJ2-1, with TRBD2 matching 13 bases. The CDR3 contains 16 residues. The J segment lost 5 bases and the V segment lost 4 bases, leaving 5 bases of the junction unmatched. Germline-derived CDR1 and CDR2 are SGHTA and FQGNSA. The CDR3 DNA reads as TGTGCCAGCAGCTCTAGGACTAGCGGGAGCCACAATGAGCAGTTCTTC. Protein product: CASSSRTSGSHNEQFF.

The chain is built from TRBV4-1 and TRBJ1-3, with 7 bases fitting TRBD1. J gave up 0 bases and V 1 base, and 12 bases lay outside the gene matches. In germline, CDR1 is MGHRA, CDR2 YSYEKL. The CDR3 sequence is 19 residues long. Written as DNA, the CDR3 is TGCGCCAGCAGCCAAGTGGACAGGCCCCTAAGGGCCTCTGGAAACACCATATATTTT. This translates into CASSQVDRPLRASGNTIYF.

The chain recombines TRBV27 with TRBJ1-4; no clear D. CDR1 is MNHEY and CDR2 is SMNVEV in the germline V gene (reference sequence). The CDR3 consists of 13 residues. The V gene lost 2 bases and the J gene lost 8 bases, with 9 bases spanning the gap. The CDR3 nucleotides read TGTGCCAGCAGTTTACGGGGTTTGGAAAAACTGTTTTTT. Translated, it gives CASSLRGLEKLFF.

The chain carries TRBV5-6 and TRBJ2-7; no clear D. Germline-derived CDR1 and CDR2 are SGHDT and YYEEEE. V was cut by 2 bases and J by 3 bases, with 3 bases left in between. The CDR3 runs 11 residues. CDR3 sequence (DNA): TGTGCCAGCAGCTTTAACTACGAGCAGTACTTC. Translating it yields CASSFNYEQYF.

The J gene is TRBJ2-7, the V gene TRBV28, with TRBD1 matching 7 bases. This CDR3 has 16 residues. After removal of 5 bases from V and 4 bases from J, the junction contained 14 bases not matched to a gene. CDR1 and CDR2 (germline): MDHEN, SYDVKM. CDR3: CASSPTYGDREYEQYF. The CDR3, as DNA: TGTGCCAGCAGTCCAACCTATGGGGACAGAGAATACGAGCAGTACTTC.

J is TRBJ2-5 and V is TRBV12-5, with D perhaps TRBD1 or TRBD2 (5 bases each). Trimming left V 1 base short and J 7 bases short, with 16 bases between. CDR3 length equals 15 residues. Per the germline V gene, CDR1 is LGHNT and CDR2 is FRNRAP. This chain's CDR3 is CASGLDQRGRGTQYF. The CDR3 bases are TGTGCTAGTGGTTTGGATCAAAGGGGCCGGGGGACCCAGTACTTC.

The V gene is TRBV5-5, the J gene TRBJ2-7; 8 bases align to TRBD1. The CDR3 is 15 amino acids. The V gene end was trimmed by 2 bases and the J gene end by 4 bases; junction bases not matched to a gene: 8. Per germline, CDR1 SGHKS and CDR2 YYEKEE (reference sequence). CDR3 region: CASSFQGQGLYEQYF. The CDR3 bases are TGTGCCAGCAGCTTTCAAGGACAGGGCCTTTACGAGCAGTACTTC.

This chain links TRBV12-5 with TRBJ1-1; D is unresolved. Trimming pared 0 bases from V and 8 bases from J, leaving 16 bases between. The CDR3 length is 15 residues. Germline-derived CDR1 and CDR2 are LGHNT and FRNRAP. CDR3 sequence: CASGLVLADPKEAFF. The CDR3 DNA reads TGTGCTAGTGGTTTGGTACTCGCGGACCCAAAAGAAGCTTTCTTT. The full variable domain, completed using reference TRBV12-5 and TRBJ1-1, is DARVTQTPRHKVTEMGQEVTMRCQPILGHNTVFWYRQTMMQGLELLAYFRNRAPLDDSGMPKDRFSAEMPDATLATLKIQPSEPRDSAVYFCASGLVLADPKEAFFGQGTRLTVV.

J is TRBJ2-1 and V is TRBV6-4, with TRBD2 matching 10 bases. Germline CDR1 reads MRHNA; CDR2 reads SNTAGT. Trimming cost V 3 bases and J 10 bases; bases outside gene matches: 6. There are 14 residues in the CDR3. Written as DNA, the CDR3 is TGTGCCAGCAGTGAAGGGGCTAGCGGGGGAGAGCAGTTCTTC. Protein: CASSEGASGGEQFF.

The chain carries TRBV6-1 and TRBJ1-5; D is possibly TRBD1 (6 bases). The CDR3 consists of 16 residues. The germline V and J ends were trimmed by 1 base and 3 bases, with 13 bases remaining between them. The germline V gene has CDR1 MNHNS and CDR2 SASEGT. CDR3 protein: CASSEGQGHSNQPQHF. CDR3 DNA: TGTGCCAGCAGTGAAGGGCAGGGACACTCCAATCAGCCCCAGCATTTT.

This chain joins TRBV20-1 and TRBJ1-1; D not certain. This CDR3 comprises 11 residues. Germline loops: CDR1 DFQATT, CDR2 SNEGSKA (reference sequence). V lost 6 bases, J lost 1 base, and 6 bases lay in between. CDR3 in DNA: TGCAGTGCAGCAGGGAACACTGAAGCTTTCTTT. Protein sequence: CSAAGNTEAFF.

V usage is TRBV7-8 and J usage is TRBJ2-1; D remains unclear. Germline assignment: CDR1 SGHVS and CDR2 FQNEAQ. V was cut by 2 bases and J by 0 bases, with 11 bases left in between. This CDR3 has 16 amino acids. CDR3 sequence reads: CASSLSPEVSYNEQFF. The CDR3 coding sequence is TGTGCCAGCAGCTTAAGTCCGGAAGTCTCCTACAATGAGCAGTTCTTC.

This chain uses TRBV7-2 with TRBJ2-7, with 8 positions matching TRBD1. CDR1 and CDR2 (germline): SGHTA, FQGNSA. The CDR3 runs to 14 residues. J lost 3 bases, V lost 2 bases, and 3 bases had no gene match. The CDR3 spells CASSLMGQVYEQYF. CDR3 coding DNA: TGTGCCAGCAGCTTAATGGGACAGGTCTACGAGCAGTACTTC.

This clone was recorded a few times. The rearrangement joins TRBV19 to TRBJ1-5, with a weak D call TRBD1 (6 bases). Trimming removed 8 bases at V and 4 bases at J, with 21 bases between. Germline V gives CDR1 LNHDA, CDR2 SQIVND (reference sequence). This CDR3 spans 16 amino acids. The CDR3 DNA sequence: TGTGCCAGTGGCCACACCCGGGACAACGCAAATCAGCCCCAGCATTTT. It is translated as CASGHTRDNANQPQHF.

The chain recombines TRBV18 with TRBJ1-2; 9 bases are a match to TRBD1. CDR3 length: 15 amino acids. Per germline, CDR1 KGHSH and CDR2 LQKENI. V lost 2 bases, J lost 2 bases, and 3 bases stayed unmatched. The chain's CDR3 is CASSPTGQGNYGYTF. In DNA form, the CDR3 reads TGTGCCAGCTCACCAACGGGACAGGGAAACTATGGCTACACCTTC. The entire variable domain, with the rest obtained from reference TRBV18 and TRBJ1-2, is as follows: NAGVMQNPRHLVRRRGQEARLRCSPMKGHSHVYWYRQLPEEGLKFMVYLQKENIIDESGMPKERFSAEFPKEGPSILRIQQVVRGDSAAYFCASSPTGQGNYGYTFGSGTRLTVV.

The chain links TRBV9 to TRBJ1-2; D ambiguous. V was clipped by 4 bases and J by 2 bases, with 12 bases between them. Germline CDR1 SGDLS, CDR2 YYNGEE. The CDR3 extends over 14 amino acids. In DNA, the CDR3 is TGTGCCAGCAGCCCAGACCGGGAGAACTATGGCTACACCTTC. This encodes CASSPDRENYGYTF.